This is a list of T cell receptor beta chains from one sample in a study of lymphopenia after photon versus proton radiotherapy. Using immunoSEQ multiplex PCR, the repertoire was profiled, and TCRdb retains in-frame clones only, with some absent. There are around 26,000 clones in the sample; about four fifths occur only once, and roughly 29% lies in the top ten. This sample comprised peripheral blood, obtained from a patient treated with photon-based radiotherapy. These TCRs come from a man aged 45-65 years with gastric cancer. CDR3s include the opening cysteine and the closing phenylalanine or tryptophan. Some rows mark clone size as missing; the rest say once, few, many or name a class of expanded clone.

J: TRBJ2-5; V: TRBV5-1; size: -; CDR3: CASSSGPGETQYF
J: TRBJ1-1; V: TRBV5-4; size: -; CDR3: CASSRPYFTGTEAFF
J: TRBJ2-3; V: TRBV19; size: -; CDR3: CASSIDRRDTQYF
J: TRBJ1-1; V: TRBV19; size: -; CDR3: CASTITGQRLEAFF
J: TRBJ2-2; V: TRBV9; size: -; CDR3: CASRQDTGELFF
J: TRBJ2-2; V: TRBV6-5; size: few; CDR3: CASSYSRYLTGELFF
J: TRBJ2-1; V: TRBV12-5; size: -; CDR3: CASGLLPPPAGHNEQFF
J: TRBJ1-5; V: TRBV6-5; size: -; CDR3: CASGPTSNQPQHF
J: TRBJ1-2; V: TRBV29-1; size: -; CDR3: CSVEWAKGGLHGYTF
J: TRBJ2-3; V: TRBV18; size: -; CDR3: CASSPNGGGDTQYF
J: TRBJ2-3; V: TRBV15; size: -; CDR3: CATSRDRSSGGAGTQYF
J: TRBJ2-1; V: TRBV6-5; size: -; CDR3: CASSTGNKDEQFF
J: TRBJ1-2; V: TRBV2; size: few; CDR3: CASRTVWGYTF
J: TRBJ2-3; V: TRBV4-3; size: once; CDR3: CASSRLTGGVWDTQYF
J: TRBJ1-5; V: TRBV30; size: -; CDR3: CAWSVQSNQPQHF
J: TRBJ2-3; V: TRBV5-4; size: -; CDR3: CASRLGGPTDTQYF
J: TRBJ2-1; V: TRBV19; size: -; CDR3: CASSPHNEQFF
J: TRBJ2-2; V: TRBV15; size: -; CDR3: CATSKAFDTGELFF
J: TRBJ2-7; V: TRBV19; size: -; CDR3: CASSTGGGAYEQYF
J: TRBJ1-4; V: TRBV30; size: -; CDR3: CAWSAGTNEKLFF
J: TRBJ1-1; V: TRBV9; size: -; CDR3: CASSVWGQGTEAFF
J: TRBJ2-3; V: TRBV6-4; size: -; CDR3: CASSRTSGGTDTQYF
J: TRBJ2-1; V: TRBV7-6; size: -; CDR3: CASRRGTSGVNEQFF
J: TRBJ2-3; V: TRBV20-1; size: -; CDR3: CSARDADTQYF
J: TRBJ1-6; V: TRBV30; size: -; CDR3: CAGGRRENNSPLHF
J: TRBJ2-5; V: TRBV5-4; size: -; CDR3: CASSRPRDGETQYF